Described below is a single TCR beta chain sequence and its context. Antigen: not known. Different DNA sequences within this sample yield the same CDR3. This entry belongs to a study of graft-versus-host responses after intestinal transplantation. In the study overall: Each transplant was multivisceral, liver-intestinal, or isolated intestinal. All recipients were given anti-thymocyte globulin induction, and tacrolimus and steroids were then administered for roughly three years.

General study findings and limits: Researchers found peak circulating GvH clone levels linked to early post-transplant HvG declines. Allograft clonal ratios (graft-versus-host to host-versus-graft) were high in patients who had graft-donor T cell macrochimerism.

V was trimmed by 1 base and J by 7 bases, leaving 5 bases between them. Germline V lookup: CDR1 LNHDA, CDR2 SQIVND (reference sequence). The CDR3 is made up of 12 amino acids. Here immunoSEQ multiplex PCR was the method, and the copy in TCRdb shows in-frame clones only, minus some. The table shows 80,000 to 100,000 clones, with 85% to 95% occurring only once. This sequence originates from a human donor who was the organ donor for an intestinal transplant. This sequence joins TRBV19 and TRBJ1-5, with unresolved D. The input for sequencing was unstimulated CD8+ T cells sorted from spleen or lymph node cells, taken before transplant. The CDR3 DNA reads as TGTGCCAGTAGTATAGGAGGGCAGCCCCAGCATTTT. Residues: CASSIGGQPQHF.